This T cell receptor beta chain was identified during a study of identical twins. This clonotype was detected a few times. Unique molecular identifiers were present on the cDNA, which also gained a universal primer site by template switching. TCRdb reanalysed the 5' RACE reads using MiXCR and keeps one entry per CDR3 protein. The sample lists under 350,000 distinct CDR3 sequences, over 8.5% occurring once. The germline CDR1 and CDR2 sequences are MGHRA and YSYEKL. There are 14 residues in the CDR3. With 3 bases removed from V and 1 base from J, the gap between germline ends came to 9 bases. In addition, the sample was reused for a study of yellow fever vaccine responses in identical twins. Per that study: Twins reportedly showed a vaccine T cell response that seemed partly convergent and partly personalized.

The sequenced material came from CD8+ T cells sorted from blood. This chain links TRBV4-1 with TRBJ1-1; perhaps TRBD1 as D (6 bases). The sequence derives from a woman aged 18-30 years in good health. The CDR3 DNA follows: TGCGCCAGCAGCCAGCCGACAGGGAACACTGAAGCTTTCTTT. Amino acid sequence: CASSQPTGNTEAFF.